This T cell receptor (beta chain) was captured by sequencing in a study of T cell repertoires in cytomegalovirus infection. For the study at large: Public signatures in TCR beta pointed to CMV infection and matching HLA type.

The CDR3 is made up of 17 amino acids. The germline V gene encodes CDR1 MDHEN and CDR2 SYDVKM. Trimming took 6 bases from V and 7 from J; bases not matched to a gene: 15. TCRdb analysed the reads with MiXCR anew, one entry per CDR3 protein. Found here are 400,000 to 550,000 distinct CDR3 sequences, 11% of them singletons; the top ten hold 10%. There are many counts of this clonotype. What it binds is not known. Findings and caveats of the study: Frequencies of public TCR beta families were cumulated, and this identified carriers of CMV plus the relevant HLA. What dominated the ex vivo response were HLA-C-restricted CMV-specific TCR beta clonotypes.

This TCR came from a human donor in good health (CMV status not recorded). Some clones in this sample may be carry-over from other donors' samples. Source material: PBMCs. The chain is built from TRBV28 and TRBJ2-1; 10 nucleotides align to TRBD1. The CDR3 here is CASRPPLDRGQWNEQFF. The CDR3 DNA is TGTGCCAGCAGACCACCTCTCGACAGGGGGCAATGGAATGAGCAGTTCTTC.